This T cell receptor beta chain was recovered during a study of blood T cell repertoires in COVID-19. Study-level information: Both acute and convalescent COVID-19 samples were obtained from the United States, Italy and Spain. Nucleic acid was either cDNA or gDNA, and it came from T cells, B-cell-depleted T cells, or PBMCs.

Original data processing: Amplification of reference gene primers was used by the study to estimate nucleated cell counts. Only in-frame clones appear in the TCRdb table, and some are missing; sequencing was by immunoSEQ multiplex PCR. V, J and clone size are those of that table, while D and trimming were read from the DNA. In the table there are about 180,000 clones, roughly nine tenths of which are singletons. Sequencing was carried out using peripheral blood. The TCR was taken from a man in his 70s with active or convalescent COVID-19.

In DNA form, the CDR3 reads TGTGCCAGCAGTAGGCCGACAGGTTTGGATCGCGACACTGAAGCTTTCTTT. The encoded protein is CASSRPTGLDRDTEAFF. The chain has TRBV28 and TRBJ1-1, with TRBD1 as a possible D gene (6 bases). Germline CDR1 MDHEN, CDR2 SYDVKM. The CDR3 covers 17 residues. V lost 5 bases and J lost 3, with 22 bases in between. The entire variable domain, with the rest obtained from reference TRBV28 and TRBJ1-1, is as follows: DVKVTQSSRYLVKRTGEKVFLECVQDMDHENMFWYRQDPGLGLRLIYFSYDVKMKEKGDIPEGYSVSREKKERFSLILESASTNQTSMYLCASSRPTGLDRDTEAFFGQGTRLTVV.